This T cell receptor beta chain was sequenced in a study of T cell changes during pregnancy in multiple sclerosis. Looked up from germline, CDR1 is KGHSH and CDR2 is LQKENI. Trimming took 1 base from V and 6 from J; bases not matched to a gene: 18. This CDR3 has 18 amino acids. Sequencing used immunoSEQ multiplex PCR; TCRdb keeps in-frame clones, though not all of them. This table holds 65,000 to 80,000 clones, around nine tenths found once. The clonotype originates from a female donor with multiple sclerosis, enrolled in a pregnancy study. This sequence joins TRBV18 and TRBJ2-7; TRBD1 matches 7 bases. This specimen consisted of peripheral blood, obtained in the third trimester of pregnancy. CDR3 loop: CASSPRPPQSGTDGEQYF. As DNA, the CDR3 is TGTGCCAGCTCACCACGACCACCCCAATCCGGGACAGACGGCGAGCAGTACTTC.